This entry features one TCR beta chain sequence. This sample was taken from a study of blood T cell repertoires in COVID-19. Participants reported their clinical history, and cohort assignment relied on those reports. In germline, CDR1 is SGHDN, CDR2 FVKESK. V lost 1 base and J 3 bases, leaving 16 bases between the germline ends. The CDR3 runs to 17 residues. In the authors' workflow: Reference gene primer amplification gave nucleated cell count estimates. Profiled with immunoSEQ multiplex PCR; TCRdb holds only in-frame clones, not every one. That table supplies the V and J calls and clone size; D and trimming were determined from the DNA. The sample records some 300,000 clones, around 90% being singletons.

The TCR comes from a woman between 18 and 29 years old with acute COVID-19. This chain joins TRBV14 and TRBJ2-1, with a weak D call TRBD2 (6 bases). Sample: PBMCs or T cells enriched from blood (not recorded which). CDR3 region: CASSQGGQRAFYNEQFF. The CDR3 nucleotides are TGTGCCAGCAGCCAAGGGGGCCAGCGGGCATTCTACAATGAGCAGTTCTTC. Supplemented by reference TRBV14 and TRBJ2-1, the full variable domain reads EAGVTQFPSHSVIEKGQTVTLRCDPISGHDNLYWYRRVMGKEIKFLLHFVKESKQDESGMPNNRFLAERTGGTYSTLKVQPAELEDSGVYFCASSQGGQRAFYNEQFFGPGTRLTVL.